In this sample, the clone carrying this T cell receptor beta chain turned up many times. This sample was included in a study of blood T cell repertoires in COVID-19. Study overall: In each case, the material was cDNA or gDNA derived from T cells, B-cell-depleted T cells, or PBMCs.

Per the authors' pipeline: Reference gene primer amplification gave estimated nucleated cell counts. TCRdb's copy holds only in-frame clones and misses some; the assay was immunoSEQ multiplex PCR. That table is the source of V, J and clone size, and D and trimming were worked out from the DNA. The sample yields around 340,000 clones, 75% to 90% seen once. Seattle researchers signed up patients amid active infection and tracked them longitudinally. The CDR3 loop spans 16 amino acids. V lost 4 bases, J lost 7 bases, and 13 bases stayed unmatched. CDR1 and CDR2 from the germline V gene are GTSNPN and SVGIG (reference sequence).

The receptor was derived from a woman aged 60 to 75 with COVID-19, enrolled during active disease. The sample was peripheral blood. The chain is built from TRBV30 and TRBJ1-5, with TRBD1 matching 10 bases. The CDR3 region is CAWNHKGQGLGQPQHF. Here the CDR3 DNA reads TGTGCCTGGAACCACAAGGGACAGGGGCTTGGGCAGCCCCAGCATTTT.